This entry lists 12 T cell receptor beta chains sequenced from one sample in a study of T cell repertoires in cytomegalovirus infection. These receptors' targets are unknown. TCRdb re-derived calls from the reads in MiXCR, one entry per CDR3 protein. The sample lists about 340,000 distinct CDR3 sequences; 29% were seen once. Sequencing used cultured PBMCs, obtained from culture after CMV antigen stimulation. These receptors were obtained from a human donor in good health (CMV status not recorded). Some clones in this sample may be carry-over from other donors' samples.

This clonotype was observed once. The rearrangement uses TRBV27 and TRBJ1-1, with D possibly matching TRBD1 (6 bases). The CDR3 sequence is 14 residues long. The V end was cut by 5 bases, the J end by 3 bases, with 13 bases between. The germline gives CDR1 MNHEY, CDR2 SMNVEV (reference sequence). The CDR3 DNA is TGTGCCAGCAGTCGTCGCGGACAGCACACTGAAGCTTTCTTT. Protein sequence: CASSRRGQHTEAFF.

The rearrangement joins TRBV7-8 to TRBJ2-5; possibly TRBD1 or TRBD2 for D (5 bases each). V dropped 1 base and J dropped 5 bases, with 14 bases sitting between them. This CDR3 region has 15 residues. The germline V gene has CDR1 SGHVS and CDR2 FQNEAQ. The CDR3 DNA sequence: TGTGCCAGCAGCTTAGAACAGCTCCGGGGCGAGACCCAGTACTTC. Translating it yields CASSLEQLRGETQYF.

This sequence joins TRBV27 and TRBJ1-5; a possible D gene is TRBD1 (5 bases). The germline V gene has CDR1 MNHEY and CDR2 SMNVEV (reference sequence). Trimming left V 3 bases short and J 4 bases short, with 10 bases between. The CDR3 loop spans 14 amino acids. CDR3 region: CASSFGTPNQPQHF. The CDR3 coding sequence is TGTGCCAGCAGTTTCGGGACCCCTAATCAGCCCCAGCATTTT.

The rearrangement links TRBV11-2 to TRBJ2-4; possible D gene TRBD2, 5 bases. CDR1 SGHAT and CDR2 FQNNGV come from the germline V gene. V lost 3 bases and J lost 3, with 12 bases in between. The CDR3 sequence is 15 residues long. CDR3 region: CASSLDGGRKNIQYF. Written as DNA, the CDR3 is TGTGCCAGCAGCTTGGACGGAGGACGCAAAAACATTCAGTACTTC.

This clonotype was seen at least ten times. The chain has TRBV6-1 and TRBJ1-5; no firm D call. Germline CDR1 reads MNHNS; CDR2 reads SASEGT. The CDR3 contains 15 residues. Trimming pared 7 bases from V and 0 bases from J, leaving 13 bases between. DNA for the CDR3: TGTGCCAGCATCCTAGTGGGGAATAGCAATCAGCCCCAGCATTTT. Its translation is CASILVGNSNQPQHF.

This clonotype was seen at least ten times. This chain joins TRBV7-8 and TRBJ1-2, with D uncertain. V lost 2 bases to trimming and J lost 2 bases, with 12 bases between them. CDR1 is SGHVS and CDR2 is FQNEAQ in the germline V gene. The CDR3 spans 15 residues. The CDR3 coding sequence is TGTGCCAGCAGCTTATTCCGACGAACAAACTATGGCTACACCTTC. This codes for CASSLFRRTNYGYTF.

The chain carries TRBV27 and TRBJ1-6, with 7 bases that match TRBD1. Germline CDR1 and CDR2: MNHEY and SMNVEV (reference sequence). The CDR3 covers 15 residues. Losses at the gene ends were 7 bases for V and 9 bases for J; bases not matched to a gene: 12. The CDR3 region has the DNA TGTGCCAGCACCGACTGGGCAGGGGGTATTTCACCCCTCCACTTT. Translating gives CASTDWAGGISPLHF.

This clonotype was observed many times. This chain joins TRBV7-8 and TRBJ2-2; D uncertain. V gave up 4 bases and J gave up 3 bases, with 6 bases separating them. From germline, CDR1 is SGHVS and CDR2 FQNEAQ. The CDR3 spans 13 residues. The CDR3: CASSSDYTGELFF. DNA of the CDR3: TGTGCCAGCAGCTCGGATTACACCGGGGAGCTGTTTTTT.

J is TRBJ2-7 and V is TRBV7-9, with D perhaps matching TRBD1 (8 bases). V was trimmed by 6 bases and J by 4 bases, leaving 16 bases between them. Germline V CDR1 and CDR2: SEHNR, FQNEAQ (reference sequence). This CDR3 is built from 14 residues. This CDR3 is CASRAGQEQYEQYF. CDR3 sequence (DNA): TGTGCCAGCAGAGCGGGACAGGAGCAATACGAGCAGTACTTC.

The chain combines TRBV7-2 with TRBJ2-7; no definite D call. The CDR3 is 12 amino acids. Trimming pared 3 bases from V and 5 bases from J, leaving 8 bases between. Germline CDR1 and CDR2: SGHTA and FQGNSA. The CDR3 region is CASSFSFNEQYF. The CDR3 nucleotides read TGTGCCAGCAGCTTTAGCTTCAACGAGCAGTACTTC.

This clonotype has only a few counts. This chain links TRBV5-4 with TRBJ2-3, with 11 bases matching TRBD2. From germline, CDR1 is SGHNT and CDR2 YYREEE (reference sequence). Trimming cost V 3 bases and J 2 bases; bases outside gene matches: 5. CDR3 length equals 16 residues. CDR3 DNA: TGTGCCAGCAGCTACGGGACTAGCGGAGTCACAGATACGCAGTATTTT. This encodes CASSYGTSGVTDTQYF.

The DNA of the CDR3 is TGCAGTGCTAGCCCTATTTCCGGGACAACGAACACCGGGGAGCTGTTTTTT. Protein: CSASPISGTTNTGELFF. The chain carries TRBV20-1 and TRBJ2-2; weak D call: TRBD1 (6 bases). CDR1 is DFQATT and CDR2 is SNEGSKA in the germline V gene (reference sequence). The CDR3 spans 17 residues. Trimming took 3 bases from V and 0 from J, leaving 17 bases between them.